The rows below give T cell receptor beta chains drawn from one sample of a study of CD8 T cells in ankylosing spondylitis. TCRdb itself ran the 5' RACE reads through MiXCR, one entry per CDR3 protein. The data contain around 91,000 distinct CDR3 sequences, around 8.5% of them singletons. Input material: blood, either unsorted or a sorted T cell fraction (not recorded which). These receptor sequences come from a male donor with ankylosing spondylitis. Each CDR3 is given with its conserved first and last residue. D genes are given only for firm matches. Some rows mark clone size as missing; the rest say once, few, many or name a class of expanded clone.

v_call: TRBV11-2
d_call: NA
clone_size: many
j_call: TRBJ1-1
cdr3_nt: TGTGCCAGCAGCTTAGATTTCACAGGCGTTCGCACTGAAGCTTTCTTT
cdr3_aa: CASSLDFTGVRTEAFF

v_call: TRBV24-1
d_call: TRBD1
clone_size: NA
j_call: TRBJ2-2
cdr3_nt: TGTGCCACCAGTGATTCTCACGGGGACAGGGTAGCCACCGGGGAGCTGTTTTTT
cdr3_aa: CATSDSHGDRVATGELFF

v_call: TRBV6-1
d_call: NA
clone_size: NA
j_call: TRBJ2-1
cdr3_nt: TGTGCCAGCAGTCTTATCAGGGAAGGGAGCAATGAGCAGTTCTTC
cdr3_aa: CASSLIREGSNEQFF

v_call: TRBV6-4
d_call: NA
clone_size: many
j_call: TRBJ2-1
cdr3_nt: TGTGCCAGCAGTGACTCTTACGCGAGCTCCTACAATGAGCAGTTCTTC
cdr3_aa: CASSDSYASSYNEQFF

v_call: TRBV13
d_call: TRBD2
clone_size: NA
j_call: TRBJ2-7
cdr3_nt: TGTGCCAGCAGCGGCGGGACTAGCGGGTACGAGCAGTACTTC
cdr3_aa: CASSGGTSGYEQYF

v_call: TRBV11-2
d_call: NA
clone_size: NA
j_call: TRBJ1-3
cdr3_nt: TGTGCCAGCAGCAGACTAGTCTCTGGAAACACCATATATTTT
cdr3_aa: CASSRLVSGNTIYF

v_call: TRBV4-2
d_call: NA
clone_size: many
j_call: TRBJ2-7
cdr3_nt: TGTGCCAGCAGCCAAGATAGGGGCTACTACGAGCAGTACTTC
cdr3_aa: CASSQDRGYYEQYF

v_call: TRBV12-3/TRBV12-4
d_call: TRBD1
clone_size: few
j_call: TRBJ2-7
cdr3_nt: TGTGCCAGCAGCACCGGGACAGGGGGCTACGAGCAGTACTTC
cdr3_aa: CASSTGTGGYEQYF

v_call: TRBV7-8
d_call: NA
clone_size: many
j_call: TRBJ2-7
cdr3_nt: TGTGCCAGCAGCTTAGCGCAGGACTACGAGCAGTACTTC
cdr3_aa: CASSLAQDYEQYF

v_call: TRBV30
d_call: TRBD2
clone_size: NA
j_call: TRBJ2-7
cdr3_nt: TGTGCCTGGAGTGTACGGGGAGGGCCCTACGAGCAGTACTTC
cdr3_aa: CAWSVRGGPYEQYF

v_call: TRBV20-1
d_call: NA
clone_size: few
j_call: TRBJ2-3
cdr3_nt: TGCAGTGCCAGGCCCGATAGCATAGGACGCACAGATACGCAGTATTTT
cdr3_aa: CSARPDSIGRTDTQYF

v_call: TRBV11-2
d_call: TRBD2
clone_size: few
j_call: TRBJ2-7
cdr3_nt: TGTGCCAGCAGCTTAGTAGGACTAGCGGGACCTGACTACGAGCAGTACTTC
cdr3_aa: CASSLVGLAGPDYEQYF

v_call: TRBV7-9
d_call: TRBD2
clone_size: few
j_call: TRBJ2-1
cdr3_nt: TGTGCCAGCAGCCAACCGACTAGCGGGAGCGATGAGCAGTTCTTC
cdr3_aa: CASSQPTSGSDEQFF

v_call: TRBV7-9
d_call: NA
clone_size: few
j_call: TRBJ1-1
cdr3_nt: TGTGCCAGCAGCACCGGACAGAACACTGAAGCTTTCTTT
cdr3_aa: CASSTGQNTEAFF

v_call: TRBV7-6
d_call: NA
clone_size: NA
j_call: TRBJ2-1
cdr3_nt: TGTGCCAGCAGCTTAGCGGGAAGCTCCTACAATGAGCAGTTCTTC
cdr3_aa: CASSLAGSSYNEQFF

v_call: TRBV14
d_call: NA
clone_size: NA
j_call: TRBJ1-2
cdr3_nt: TGTGCCAGCAGCCAGGAAGACGGGTACTATGGCTACACCTTC
cdr3_aa: CASSQEDGYYGYTF

v_call: TRBV29-1
d_call: NA
clone_size: NA
j_call: TRBJ2-1
cdr3_nt: TGCAGCGTTGAAGGGGGGGGACAGGTTTTTTATACGCGGTTCTTC
cdr3_aa: CSVEGGGQVFYTRFF

v_call: TRBV24-1
d_call: NA
clone_size: many
j_call: TRBJ2-3
cdr3_nt: TGTGCCACCAGTGATTGGGACGGGGATACGCAGTATTTT
cdr3_aa: CATSDWDGDTQYF

v_call: TRBV27
d_call: TRBD1
clone_size: many
j_call: TRBJ1-3
cdr3_nt: TGTGCCAGCAGTCCCCGACAGGGTGGTGGAAACACCATATATTTT
cdr3_aa: CASSPRQGGGNTIYF